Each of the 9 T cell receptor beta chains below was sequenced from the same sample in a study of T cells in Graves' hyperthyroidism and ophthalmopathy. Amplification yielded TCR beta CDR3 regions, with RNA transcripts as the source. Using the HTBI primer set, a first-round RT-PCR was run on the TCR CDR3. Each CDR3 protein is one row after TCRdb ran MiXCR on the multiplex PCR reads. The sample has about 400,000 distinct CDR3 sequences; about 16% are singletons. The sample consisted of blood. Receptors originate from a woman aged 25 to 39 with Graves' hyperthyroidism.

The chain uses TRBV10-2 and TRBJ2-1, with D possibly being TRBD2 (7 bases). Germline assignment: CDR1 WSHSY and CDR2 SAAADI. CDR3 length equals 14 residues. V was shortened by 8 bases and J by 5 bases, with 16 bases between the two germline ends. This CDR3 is CASRGLGGNNEQFF. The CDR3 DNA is TGCGCCAGCCGAGGACTAGGGGGTAACAATGAGCAGTTCTTC.

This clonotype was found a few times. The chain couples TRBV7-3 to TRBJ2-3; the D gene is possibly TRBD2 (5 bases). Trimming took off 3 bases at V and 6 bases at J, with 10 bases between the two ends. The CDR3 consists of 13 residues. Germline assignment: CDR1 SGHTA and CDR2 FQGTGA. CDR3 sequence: CASSFGDHDTQYF. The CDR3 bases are TGTGCCAGCAGCTTCGGGGATCATGATACGCAGTATTTT.

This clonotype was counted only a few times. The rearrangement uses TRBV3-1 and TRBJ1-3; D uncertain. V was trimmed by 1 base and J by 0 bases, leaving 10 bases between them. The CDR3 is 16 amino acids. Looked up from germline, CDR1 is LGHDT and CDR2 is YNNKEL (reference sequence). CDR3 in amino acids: CASSQGRASSGNTIYF. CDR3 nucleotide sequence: TGTGCCAGCAGCCAAGGCCGGGCAAGCTCTGGAAACACCATATATTTT.

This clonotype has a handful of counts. The CDR3 DNA follows: TGCAGTGCTAGCGTAAGCGGCTTCTCCTACAATGAGCAGTTCTTC. It is translated as CSASVSGFSYNEQFF. The rearrangement uses TRBV20-1 and TRBJ2-1, with a possible D match to TRBD2 (5 bases). Germline V gene lookup returns CDR1 DFQATT and CDR2 SNEGSKA (reference sequence). Trimming removed 3 bases from V and 0 bases from J, with 12 bases in between. CDR3 length equals 15 residues.

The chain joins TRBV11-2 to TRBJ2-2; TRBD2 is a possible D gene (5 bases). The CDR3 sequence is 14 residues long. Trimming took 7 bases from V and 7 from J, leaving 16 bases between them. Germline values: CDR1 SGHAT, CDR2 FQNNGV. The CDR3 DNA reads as TGTGCCAGCACCCAGCAGTCGGGGATCGGGGAGCTGTTTTTT. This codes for CASTQQSGIGELFF. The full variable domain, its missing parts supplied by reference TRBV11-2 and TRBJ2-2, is EAGVAQSPRYKIIEKRQSVAFWCNPISGHATLYWYQQILGQGPKLLIQFQNNGVVDDSQLPKDRFSAERLKGVDSTLKIQPAKLEDSAVYLCASTQQSGIGELFFGEGSRLTVL.

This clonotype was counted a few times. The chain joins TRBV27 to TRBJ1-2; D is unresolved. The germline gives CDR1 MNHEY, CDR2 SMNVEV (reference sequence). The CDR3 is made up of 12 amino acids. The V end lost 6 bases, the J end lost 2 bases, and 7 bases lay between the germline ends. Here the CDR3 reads CASRSLNYGYTF. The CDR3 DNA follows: TGTGCCAGCAGGAGTTTGAACTATGGCTACACCTTC.

CDR3 amino acids: CASSPQRGARGEQFF. DNA for the CDR3: TGTGCCAGCAGCCCTCAGCGGGGAGCCCGGGGTGAGCAGTTCTTC. The chain has TRBV7-3 and TRBJ2-1; TRBD2 agrees at 7 bases. The CDR3 totals 15 residues. Germline CDR1 and CDR2: SGHTA and FQGTGA. J was trimmed by 9 bases and V by 5 bases; bases with no gene match: 13.

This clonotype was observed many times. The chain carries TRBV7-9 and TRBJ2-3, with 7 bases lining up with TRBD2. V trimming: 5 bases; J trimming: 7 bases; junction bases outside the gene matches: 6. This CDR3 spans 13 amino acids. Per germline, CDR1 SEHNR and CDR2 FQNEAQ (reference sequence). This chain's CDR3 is CASSGEGRYTQYF. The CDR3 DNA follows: TGTGCCAGCAGCGGGGAGGGCCGGTATACGCAGTATTTT.

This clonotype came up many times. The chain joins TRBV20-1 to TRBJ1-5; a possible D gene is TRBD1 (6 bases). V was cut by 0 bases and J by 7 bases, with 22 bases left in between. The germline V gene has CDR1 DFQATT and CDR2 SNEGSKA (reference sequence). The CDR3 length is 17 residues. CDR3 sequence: CSARDSLQGALGQPQHF. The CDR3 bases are TGCAGTGCTAGAGATAGTCTACAGGGTGCTTTAGGCCAGCCCCAGCATTTT.